Included here is one T cell receptor beta chain sequence, with context. The CDR3 contains 14 residues. CDR1 and CDR2 from the germline V gene are SGDLS and YYNGEE. Trimming removed 4 bases from V and 6 bases from J, with 16 bases in between. This entry belongs to a study of cytomegalovirus exposure and HLA in healthy donors. 13 Jbeta primers and 60 Vbeta primers were used for the PCR. TCRdb keeps only in-frame clones here, not all; method: immunoSEQ multiplex PCR. The sample records tens of thousands of clones, about three quarters being singletons. The sample taken for sequencing was PBMCs. The clonotype comes from a male donor in good health and CMV-seropositive. The chain couples TRBV9 to TRBJ1-2, with a tentative D call TRBD1 (6 bases). The CDR3 here is CASSLDSPLDGYTF. The CDR3 DNA follows: TGTGCCAGCAGCCTGGACAGTCCTCTTGATGGCTACACCTTC.